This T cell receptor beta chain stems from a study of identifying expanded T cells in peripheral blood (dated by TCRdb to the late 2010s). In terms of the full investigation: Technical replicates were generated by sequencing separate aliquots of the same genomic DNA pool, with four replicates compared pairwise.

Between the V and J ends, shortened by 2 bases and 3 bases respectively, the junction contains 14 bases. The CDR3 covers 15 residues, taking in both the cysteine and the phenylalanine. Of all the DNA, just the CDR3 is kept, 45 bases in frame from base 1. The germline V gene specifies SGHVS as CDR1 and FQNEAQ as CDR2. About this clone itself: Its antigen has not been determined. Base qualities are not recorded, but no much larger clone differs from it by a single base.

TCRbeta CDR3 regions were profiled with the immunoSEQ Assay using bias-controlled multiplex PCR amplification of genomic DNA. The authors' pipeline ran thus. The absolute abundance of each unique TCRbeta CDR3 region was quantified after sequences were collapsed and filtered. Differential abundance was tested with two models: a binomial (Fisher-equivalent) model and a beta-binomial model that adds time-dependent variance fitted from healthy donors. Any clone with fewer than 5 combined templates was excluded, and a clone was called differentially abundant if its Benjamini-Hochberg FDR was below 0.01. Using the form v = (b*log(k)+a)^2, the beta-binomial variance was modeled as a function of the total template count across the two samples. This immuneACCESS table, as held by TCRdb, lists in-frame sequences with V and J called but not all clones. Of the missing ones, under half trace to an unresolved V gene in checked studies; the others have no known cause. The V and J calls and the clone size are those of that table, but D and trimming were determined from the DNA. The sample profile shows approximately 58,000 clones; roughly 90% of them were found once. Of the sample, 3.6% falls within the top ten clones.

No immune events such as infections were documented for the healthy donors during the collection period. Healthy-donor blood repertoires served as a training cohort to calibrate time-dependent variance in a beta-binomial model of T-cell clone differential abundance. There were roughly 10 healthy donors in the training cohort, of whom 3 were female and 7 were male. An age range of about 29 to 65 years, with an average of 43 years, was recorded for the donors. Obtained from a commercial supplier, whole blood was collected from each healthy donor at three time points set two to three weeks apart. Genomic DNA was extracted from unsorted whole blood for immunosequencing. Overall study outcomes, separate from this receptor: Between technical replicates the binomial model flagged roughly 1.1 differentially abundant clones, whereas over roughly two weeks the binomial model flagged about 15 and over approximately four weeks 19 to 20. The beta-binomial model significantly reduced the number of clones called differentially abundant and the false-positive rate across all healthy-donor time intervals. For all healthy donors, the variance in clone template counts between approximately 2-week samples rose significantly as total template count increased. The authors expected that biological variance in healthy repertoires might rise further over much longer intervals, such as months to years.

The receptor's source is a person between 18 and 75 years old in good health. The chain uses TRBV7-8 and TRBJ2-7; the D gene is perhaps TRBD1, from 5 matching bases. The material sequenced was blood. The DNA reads TGTGCCAGCAGCTTAATGGGGCGAAGAGACTACGAGCAGTACTTC. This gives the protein CASSLMGRRDYEQYF.